One T cell receptor beta chain is described in this entry. Original analysis: Estimation of nucleated cell counts was performed using reference gene primer amplification. Using immunoSEQ multiplex PCR, the repertoire was profiled, and TCRdb retains in-frame clones only, with some absent. The V and J calls and the clone size are those of that table, but D and trimming were determined from the DNA. The sample carries some 270,000 clones, around 86% recorded once. Recruited during active infection, patients (from Seattle) were subsequently followed longitudinally. CDR1 MDHEN and CDR2 SYDVKM come from the germline V gene. The V end lost 6 bases, the J end lost 2 bases, and 19 bases lay between the germline ends. There are 17 residues in the CDR3. The sample originates from a study of blood T cell repertoires in COVID-19. Study-wide background: Spain, Italy and the United States supplied samples that represented acute and convalescent COVID-19. T cells, B-cell-depleted T cells, or PBMCs provided the cDNA or gDNA that served as material.

The chain employs TRBV28 and TRBJ1-4, with unresolved D. This TCR derives from a woman older than 75 with COVID-19, enrolled during active disease. The sample comprised peripheral blood. Here the CDR3 reads CASSVSGFSFTNEKLFF. CDR3 nucleotides: TGTGCCAGCAGCGTGTCGGGTTTTTCGTTCACTAATGAAAAACTGTTTTTT.